The clone carrying this TCR beta chain was counted only a few times. This sample is part of a study of cytomegalovirus exposure and HLA in healthy donors. PCR amplification relied on 60 Vbeta primers (plus 13 Jbeta primers). Libraries were prepared by immunoSEQ multiplex PCR; TCRdb keeps only in-frame clonotypes and omits some of them. The sample holds about 270,000 clones, about nine tenths seen once. The clonotype originates from a middle-aged man in good health and CMV-seropositive. Material: PBMCs.

The chain's CDR3 is CASSSETGGQVVEQFF. The CDR3 DNA reads TGTGCCAGCAGCTCCGAGACGGGAGGGCAAGTGGTTGAGCAGTTCTTC. The J gene is TRBJ2-1, the V gene TRBV7-9; 8 nucleotides align to TRBD2. Trimming at V came to 4 bases and at J to 9 bases, leaving 14 bases not matched to a gene. The CDR3 sequence is 16 residues long. The germline gives CDR1 SEHNR, CDR2 FQNEAQ (reference sequence).